These T cell receptor beta chains were read from a single sample in a study of blood T cells in healthy people across ages. MiXCR was run by TCRdb on the 5' RACE reads, yielding one entry per CDR3 protein. The table includes under 1,000,000 distinct CDR3 sequences, about 34% detected once. The sequenced sample consisted of blood. These receptors were obtained from a man younger than 35 in good health. CDR3s include the opening cysteine and the closing phenylalanine or tryptophan. D genes are given only for firm matches. A row's size may be missing; if present it is once, few, many or a size class.

v_call	d_call	cdr3_length	j_call	clone_size	cdr3_aa	cdr3_nt
TRBV9	TRBD2	17	TRBJ2-2	.	CAGSDNRLAGNTGELFF	TGTGCCGGCAGCGACAATAGGCTAGCGGGAAACACCGGGGAGCTGTTTTTT
TRBV4-2	.	15	TRBJ2-1	many	CASSQGAYRGDEQFF	TGTGCCAGCAGCCAAGGCGCTTATAGGGGCGATGAGCAGTTCTTC
TRBV29-1	.	12	TRBJ2-5	.	CSVRPGPETQYF	TGCAGCGTCCGCCCTGGTCCAGAGACCCAGTACTTC
TRBV27	.	13	TRBJ1-6	few	CASSPGPSAPLHF	TGTGCCAGCAGTCCGGGACCCTCCGCGCCCCTCCACTTT
TRBV2	.	12	TRBJ1-1	few	CASGLGHTEAFF	TGTGCCAGCGGGTTAGGTCACACTGAAGCTTTCTTT
TRBV4-2	.	14	TRBJ1-2	.	CASSQDSRAYGYTF	TGTGCCAGCAGCCAAGACTCTCGGGCCTATGGCTACACCTTC
TRBV5-5	.	16	TRBJ2-3	few	CASSLGTRGITDTQYF	TGTGCCAGCAGCTTGGGGACTAGGGGGATCACAGATACGCAGTATTTT
TRBV6-1	.	14	TRBJ1-2	.	CASRGVGTTYGYTF	TGTGCCAGCAGGGGTGTCGGGACAACCTATGGCTACACCTTC
TRBV19	TRBD1	15	TRBJ1-5	few	CASHPGTGFKQPQHF	TGTGCCAGCCATCCCGGGACAGGGTTCAAACAGCCCCAGCATTTT
TRBV7-2	TRBD1	13	TRBJ1-1	.	CASSLAPDREAFF	TGTGCCAGCAGCTTAGCGCCGGACAGGGAAGCTTTCTTT
TRBV7-2	.	14	TRBJ2-3	once	CASSLARPSDTQYF	TGTGCCAGCAGCTTAGCGCGGCCTTCGGATACGCAGTATTTT
TRBV6-5	.	15	TRBJ2-7	few	CASSRSGDPSYEQYF	TGTGCCAGCAGTCGCAGTGGGGATCCGTCCTACGAGCAGTACTTC
TRBV7-2	.	15	TRBJ2-5	.	CASSLAYAPQETQYF	TGTGCCAGCAGCTTAGCGTACGCCCCGCAAGAGACCCAGTACTTC
TRBV5-1	.	15	TRBJ2-1	.	CASSAQVSSYNEQFF	TGCGCCAGCAGCGCACAGGTTTCCTCCTACAATGAGCAGTTCTTC
TRBV5-1	.	14	TRBJ2-5	many	CASSLDETQETQYF	TGCGCCAGCAGCTTGGATGAAACCCAAGAGACCCAGTACTTC
TRBV12-3/TRBV12-4	TRBD1	12	TRBJ1-1	.	CASNRGPGEAFF	TGTGCCAGCAACAGGGGACCAGGTGAAGCTTTCTTT
TRBV6-6	.	14	TRBJ1-1	few	CASSTGQLNTEAFF	TGTGCCAGCAGTACCGGACAGTTGAACACTGAAGCTTTCTTT
TRBV18	TRBD1	15	TRBJ1-2	once	CASSPGTGIDYGYTF	TGTGCCAGCTCACCGGGGACAGGGATCGACTATGGCTACACCTTC
TRBV12-3/TRBV12-4	.	16	TRBJ2-1	few	CASSLARLTTYNEQFF	TGTGCCAGCAGTTTAGCGAGACTGACAACTTACAATGAGCAGTTCTTC
TRBV6-4	.	14	TRBJ1-2	few	CASSGRGFTHGYTF	TGTGCCAGCAGTGGCAGGGGATTTACGCATGGCTACACCTTC
TRBV5-1	.	15	TRBJ1-1	.	CASSLGQARGTEAFF	TGCGCCAGCAGCTTGGGGCAGGCCCGAGGGACTGAAGCTTTCTTT
TRBV5-1	.	15	TRBJ2-3	few	CATKLQGQSTDTQYF	TGCGCCACCAAGCTCCAGGGGCAAAGCACAGATACGCAGTATTTT
TRBV4-1	TRBD1	15	TRBJ1-4	.	CATMGQGRTNEKLFF	TGCGCCACTATGGGACAGGGAAGAACTAATGAAAAACTGTTTTTT
TRBV9	.	13	TRBJ2-5	few	CASSVDGLETQYF	TGTGCCAGCAGCGTAGACGGATTAGAGACCCAGTACTTC
TRBV4-1	TRBD2	17	TRBJ2-5	.	CASSPHKVAGGVETQYF	TGCGCCAGCAGCCCCCATAAAGTAGCGGGGGGAGTCGAGACCCAGTACTTC
TRBV7-9	.	15	TRBJ2-3	.	CASSMGQGRTDTQYF	TGTGCCAGCAGCATGGGGCAGGGGCGAACAGATACGCAGTATTTT
TRBV4-3	.	15	TRBJ1-5	.	CASSQDGKNNQPQHF	TGCGCCAGCAGCCAAGATGGGAAGAATAATCAGCCCCAGCATTTT
TRBV5-5	.	14	TRBJ1-1	.	CASSWEGDNTEAFF	TGTGCCAGCAGCTGGGAGGGAGACAACACTGAAGCTTTCTTT
TRBV19	.	15	TRBJ1-5	.	CASSEGRGSNQPQHF	TGTGCCAGTAGCGAGGGCCGGGGGAGCAATCAGCCCCAGCATTTT
TRBV25-1	.	16	TRBJ2-1	.	CASSATRVNGHSEQFF	TGTGCCAGCAGTGCCACCAGGGTCAATGGCCACAGTGAGCAGTTCTTC
TRBV4-1	.	18	TRBJ2-4	.	CASSRDKERGIAKNIQYF	TGCGCCAGCAGCCGAGATAAGGAACGGGGCATAGCCAAAAACATTCAGTACTTC
TRBV14	TRBD2	17	TRBJ2-3	few	CASSQERKGTSRDTQYF	TGTGCCAGCAGCCAAGAGAGAAAAGGGACTAGCAGGGATACGCAGTATTTT
TRBV20-1	TRBD2	15	TRBJ2-7	.	CSARVGGTSSREQYF	TGCAGTGCTAGAGTGGGAGGGACTAGCTCCCGCGAGCAGTACTTC
TRBV6-2/TRBV6-3	TRBD1	14	TRBJ2-5	.	CASSTGTGSSGGYF	TGTGCCAGCAGTACGGGGACAGGTTCTTCGGGTGGGTACTTC
TRBV12-3/TRBV12-4	.	16	TRBJ1-2	few	CASSSKRNQGFYGYTF	TGTGCCAGCAGCTCAAAGCGCAATCAGGGGTTCTATGGCTACACCTTC
TRBV6-2/TRBV6-3	.	14	TRBJ2-7	few	CASSLRAGKHEQYF	TGTGCCAGCAGTTTAAGGGCAGGGAAACACGAGCAGTACTTC
TRBV7-2	.	13	TRBJ2-5	.	CASSWDLQETQYF	TGTGCCAGCAGTTGGGACCTCCAAGAGACCCAGTACTTC